Described below is a single T cell receptor (beta chain) sequence and its context. The data stem from a study of blood T cell repertoires in COVID-19. The wider study: The United States, Italy and Spain were the sources of the acute and convalescent COVID-19 samples. PBMCs, B-cell-depleted T cells, or T cells were the source of the cDNA or gDNA that made up the material.

Germline V gene lookup returns CDR1 SGHNT and CDR2 YYREEE (reference sequence). With 0 bases removed from V and 5 bases from J, the gap between germline ends came to 11 bases. This CDR3 comprises 14 residues. Per the original data handling: The assay estimated nucleated cells by amplifying reference gene primers. TCRdb's table, derived via immunoSEQ multiplex PCR, lists solely in-frame clones and lacks some. V and J calls and clone size are given by that table; D and trimming were obtained from the DNA. The repertoire consists of 200,000 to 250,000 clones, with 86% occurring once and the leading ten covering approximately 4.8%. Cohort assignment relied on participant-reported clinical history.

The clonotype originates from a woman aged 25 to 45 who had been exposed to COVID-19. The chain recombines TRBV5-4 with TRBJ1-2; D unclear. The specimen was PBMCs or T cells enriched from blood (not recorded which). In DNA form, the CDR3 reads TGTGCCAGCAGCTTGGGGCAGGAATGGTATGGCTACACCTTC. The encoded protein is CASSLGQEWYGYTF.